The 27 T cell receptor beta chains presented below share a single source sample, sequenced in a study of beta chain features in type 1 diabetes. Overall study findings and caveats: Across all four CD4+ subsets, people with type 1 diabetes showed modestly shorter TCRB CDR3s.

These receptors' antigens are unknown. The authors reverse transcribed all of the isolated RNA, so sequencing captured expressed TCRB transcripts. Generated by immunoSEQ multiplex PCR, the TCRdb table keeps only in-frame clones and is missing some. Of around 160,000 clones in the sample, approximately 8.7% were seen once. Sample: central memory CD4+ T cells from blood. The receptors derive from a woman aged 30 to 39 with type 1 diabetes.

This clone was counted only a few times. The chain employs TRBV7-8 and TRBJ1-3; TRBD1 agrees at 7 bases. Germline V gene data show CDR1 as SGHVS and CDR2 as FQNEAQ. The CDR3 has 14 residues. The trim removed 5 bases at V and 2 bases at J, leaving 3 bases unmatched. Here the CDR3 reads CASSPGQAGNTIYF. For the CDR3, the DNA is TGTGCCAGCAGCCCCGGACAGGCTGGAAACACCATATATTTT.

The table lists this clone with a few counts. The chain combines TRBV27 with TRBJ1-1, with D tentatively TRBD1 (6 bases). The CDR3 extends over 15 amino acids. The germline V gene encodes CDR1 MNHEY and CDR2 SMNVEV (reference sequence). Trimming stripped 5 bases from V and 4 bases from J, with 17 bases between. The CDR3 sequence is CASSTAGDWGTEAFF. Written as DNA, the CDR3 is TGTGCCAGCAGTACCGCAGGGGATTGGGGCACTGAAGCTTTCTTT.

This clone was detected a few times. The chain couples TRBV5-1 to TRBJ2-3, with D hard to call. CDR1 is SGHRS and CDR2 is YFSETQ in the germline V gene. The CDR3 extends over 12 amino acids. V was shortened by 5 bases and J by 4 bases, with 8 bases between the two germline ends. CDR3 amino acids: CASRKESDTQYF. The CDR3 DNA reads TGCGCCAGCAGAAAGGAGTCAGATACGCAGTATTTT. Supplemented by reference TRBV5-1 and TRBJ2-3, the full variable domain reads KAGVTQTPRYLIKTRGQQVTLSCSPISGHRSVSWYQQTPGQGLQFLFEYFSETQRNKGNFPGRFSGRQFSNSRSEMNVSTLELGDSALYLCASRKESDTQYFGPGTRLTVL.

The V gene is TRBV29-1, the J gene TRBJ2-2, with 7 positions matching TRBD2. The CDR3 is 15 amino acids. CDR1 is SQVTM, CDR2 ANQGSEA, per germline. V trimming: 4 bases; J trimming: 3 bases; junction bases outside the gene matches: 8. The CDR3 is CSVGGEGLYTGELFF. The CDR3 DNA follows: TGCAGCGTTGGGGGGGAGGGTCTTTACACCGGGGAGCTGTTTTTT.

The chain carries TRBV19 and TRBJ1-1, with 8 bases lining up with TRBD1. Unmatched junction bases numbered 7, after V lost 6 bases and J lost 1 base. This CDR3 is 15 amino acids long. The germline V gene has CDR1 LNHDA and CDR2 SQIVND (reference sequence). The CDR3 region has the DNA TGTGCCAGTAGGAGGGACAGGTCCTCGAACACTGAAGCTTTCTTT. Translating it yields CASRRDRSSNTEAFF.

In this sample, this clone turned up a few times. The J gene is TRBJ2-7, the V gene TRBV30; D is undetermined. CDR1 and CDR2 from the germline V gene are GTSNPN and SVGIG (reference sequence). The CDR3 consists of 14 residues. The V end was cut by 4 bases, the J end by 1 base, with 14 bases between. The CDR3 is CAWKRAHSSYEQYF. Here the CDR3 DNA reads TGTGCCTGGAAAAGAGCCCATTCGTCCTACGAGCAGTACTTC.

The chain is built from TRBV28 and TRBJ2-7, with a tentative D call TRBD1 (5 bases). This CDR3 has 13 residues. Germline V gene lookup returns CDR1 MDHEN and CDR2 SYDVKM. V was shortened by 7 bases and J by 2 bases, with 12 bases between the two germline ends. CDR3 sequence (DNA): TGTGCCAGCACCGGCAGGGCGACCTACGAGCAGTACTTC. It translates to CASTGRATYEQYF.

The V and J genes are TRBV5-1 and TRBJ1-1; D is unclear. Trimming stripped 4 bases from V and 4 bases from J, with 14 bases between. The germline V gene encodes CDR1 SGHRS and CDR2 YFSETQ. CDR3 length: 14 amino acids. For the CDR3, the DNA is TGCGCCAGCAGCCCAAGCGGGGATGGCACTGAAGCTTTCTTT. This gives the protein CASSPSGDGTEAFF.

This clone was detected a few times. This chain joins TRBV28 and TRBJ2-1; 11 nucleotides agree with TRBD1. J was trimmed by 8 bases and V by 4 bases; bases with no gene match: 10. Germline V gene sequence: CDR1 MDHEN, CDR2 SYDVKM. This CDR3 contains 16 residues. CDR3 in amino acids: CASSSLGDRGDDEQFF. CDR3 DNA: TGTGCCAGCAGTTCCTTGGGGGACAGGGGGGATGATGAGCAGTTCTTC.

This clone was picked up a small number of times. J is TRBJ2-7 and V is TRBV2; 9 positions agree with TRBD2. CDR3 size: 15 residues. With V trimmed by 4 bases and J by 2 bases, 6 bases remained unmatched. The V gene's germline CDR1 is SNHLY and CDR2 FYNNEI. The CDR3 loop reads CASSVRAGGPYEQYF. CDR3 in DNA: TGTGCCAGCAGTGTGAGAGCGGGAGGACCCTACGAGCAGTACTTC.

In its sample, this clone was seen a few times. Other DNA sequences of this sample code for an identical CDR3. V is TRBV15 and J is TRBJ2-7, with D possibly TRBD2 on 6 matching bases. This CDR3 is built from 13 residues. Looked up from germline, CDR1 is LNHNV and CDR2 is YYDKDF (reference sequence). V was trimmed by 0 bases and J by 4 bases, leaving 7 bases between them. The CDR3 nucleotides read TGTGCCACCAGCAGAGATCGGGGGTACGAGCAGTACTTC. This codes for CATSRDRGYEQYF. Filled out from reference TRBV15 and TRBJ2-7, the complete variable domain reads DAMVIQNPRYQVTQFGKPVTLSCSQTLNHNVMYWYQQKSSQAPKLLFHYYDKDFNNEADTPDNFQSRRPNTSFCFLDIRSPGLGDTAMYLCATSRDRGYEQYFGPGTRLTVT.

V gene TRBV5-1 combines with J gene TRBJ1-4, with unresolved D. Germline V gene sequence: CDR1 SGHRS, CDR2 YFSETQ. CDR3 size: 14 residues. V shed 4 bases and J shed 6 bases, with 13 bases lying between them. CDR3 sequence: CASSRSGDHEKLFF. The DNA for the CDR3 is TGCGCCAGCAGCCGGTCGGGTGACCATGAAAAACTGTTTTTT.

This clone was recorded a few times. The CDR3 is CASSWSGRAYEQYF. The CDR3 nucleotides are TGTGCCAGCAGCTGGAGCGGGAGGGCCTACGAGCAGTACTTC. The J gene is TRBJ2-7, the V gene TRBV7-8; 10 nucleotides agree with TRBD2. V was clipped by 4 bases and J by 2 bases; unmatched bases: 2. Germline CDR1 is SGHVS and CDR2 is FQNEAQ. The CDR3 is 14 residues long.

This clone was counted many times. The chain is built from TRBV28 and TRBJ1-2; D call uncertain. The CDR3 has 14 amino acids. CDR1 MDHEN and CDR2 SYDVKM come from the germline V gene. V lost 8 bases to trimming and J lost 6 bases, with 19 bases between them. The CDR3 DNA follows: TGTGCCAGCGTACCTGGAGGTGCCGTCGATGGCTACACCTTC. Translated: CASVPGGAVDGYTF.

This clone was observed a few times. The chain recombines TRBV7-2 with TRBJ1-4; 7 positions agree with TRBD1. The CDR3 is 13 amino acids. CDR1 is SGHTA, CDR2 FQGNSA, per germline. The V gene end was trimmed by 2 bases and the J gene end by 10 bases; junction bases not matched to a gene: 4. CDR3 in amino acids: CASSLTGTAKLFF. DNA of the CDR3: TGTGCCAGCAGCTTAACCGGGACAGCAAAACTGTTTTTT.

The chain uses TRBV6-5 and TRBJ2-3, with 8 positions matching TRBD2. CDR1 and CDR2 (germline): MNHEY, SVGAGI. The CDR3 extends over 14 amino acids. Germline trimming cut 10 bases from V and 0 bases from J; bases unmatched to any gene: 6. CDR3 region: CATTSGRSTDTQYF. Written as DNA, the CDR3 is TGTGCCACCACTAGCGGTAGAAGCACAGATACGCAGTATTTT.

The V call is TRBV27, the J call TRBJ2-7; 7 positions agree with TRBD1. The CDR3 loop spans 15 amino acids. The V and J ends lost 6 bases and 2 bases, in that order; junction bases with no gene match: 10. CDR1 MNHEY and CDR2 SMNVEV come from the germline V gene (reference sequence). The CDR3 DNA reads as TGTGCCAGCAGCCCCCCGAGGCAGGGGGCCTACGAGCAGTACTTC. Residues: CASSPPRQGAYEQYF.

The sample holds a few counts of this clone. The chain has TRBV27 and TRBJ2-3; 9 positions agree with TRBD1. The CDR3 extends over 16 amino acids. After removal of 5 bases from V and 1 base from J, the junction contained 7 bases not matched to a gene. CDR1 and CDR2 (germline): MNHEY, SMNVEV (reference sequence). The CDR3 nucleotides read TGTGCCAGCAGTCCCCATGACAGGGGGGGCACAGATACGCAGTATTTT. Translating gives CASSPHDRGGTDTQYF.

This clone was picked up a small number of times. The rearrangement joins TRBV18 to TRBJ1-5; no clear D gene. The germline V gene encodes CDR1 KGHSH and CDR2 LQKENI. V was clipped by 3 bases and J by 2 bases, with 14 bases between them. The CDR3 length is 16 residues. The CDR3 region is CASSPRGTGGNQPQHF. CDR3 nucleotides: TGTGCCAGCTCACCCCGCGGAACCGGCGGCAATCAGCCCCAGCATTTT. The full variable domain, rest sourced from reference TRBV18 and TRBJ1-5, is NAGVMQNPRHLVRRRGQEARLRCSPMKGHSHVYWYRQLPEEGLKFMVYLQKENIIDESGMPKERFSAEFPKEGPSILRIQQVVRGDSAAYFCASSPRGTGGNQPQHFGDGTRLSIL.

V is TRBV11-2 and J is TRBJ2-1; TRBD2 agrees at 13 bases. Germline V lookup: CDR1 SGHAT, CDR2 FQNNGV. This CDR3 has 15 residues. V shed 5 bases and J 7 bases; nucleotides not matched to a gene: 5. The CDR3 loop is CASSRTSGSGNEQFF. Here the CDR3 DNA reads TGTGCCAGCAGCAGGACTAGCGGGAGTGGAAATGAGCAGTTCTTC.

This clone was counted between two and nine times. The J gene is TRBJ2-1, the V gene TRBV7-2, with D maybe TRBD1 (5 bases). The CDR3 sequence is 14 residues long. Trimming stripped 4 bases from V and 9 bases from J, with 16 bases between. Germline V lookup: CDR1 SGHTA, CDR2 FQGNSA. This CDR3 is CASSSSRGGVEQFF. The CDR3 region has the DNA TGTGCCAGCAGCTCCTCTAGGGGTGGGGTTGAGCAGTTCTTC.

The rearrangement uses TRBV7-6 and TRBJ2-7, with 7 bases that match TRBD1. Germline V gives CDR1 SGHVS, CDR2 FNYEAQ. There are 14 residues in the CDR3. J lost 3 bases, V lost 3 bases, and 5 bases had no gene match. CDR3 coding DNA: TGTGCCAGCAGCTTTGGACAGGAACTCTACGAGCAGTACTTC. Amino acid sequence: CASSFGQELYEQYF. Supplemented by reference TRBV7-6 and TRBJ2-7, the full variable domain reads GAGVSQSPRYKVTKRGQDVALRCDPISGHVSLYWYRQALGQGPEFLTYFNYEAQQDKSGLPNDRFSAERPEGSISTLTIQRTEQRDSAMYRCASSFGQELYEQYFGPGTRLTVT.

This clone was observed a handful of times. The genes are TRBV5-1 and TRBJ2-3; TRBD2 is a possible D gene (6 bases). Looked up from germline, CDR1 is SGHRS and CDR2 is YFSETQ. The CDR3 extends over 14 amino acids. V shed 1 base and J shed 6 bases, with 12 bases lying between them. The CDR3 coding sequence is TGCGCCAGCAGCTTGAGGAGCGGAGGGGATACGCAGTATTTT. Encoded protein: CASSLRSGGDTQYF.

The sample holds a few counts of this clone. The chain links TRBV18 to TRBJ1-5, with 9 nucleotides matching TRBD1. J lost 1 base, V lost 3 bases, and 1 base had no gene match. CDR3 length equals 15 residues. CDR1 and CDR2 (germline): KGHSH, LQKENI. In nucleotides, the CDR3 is TGTGCCAGCTCACCGGGGACAGGGAGCAATCAGCCCCAGCATTTT. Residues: CASSPGTGSNQPQHF.

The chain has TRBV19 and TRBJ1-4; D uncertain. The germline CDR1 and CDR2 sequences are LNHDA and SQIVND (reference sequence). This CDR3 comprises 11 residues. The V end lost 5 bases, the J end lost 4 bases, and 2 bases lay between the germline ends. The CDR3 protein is CASSRNEKLFF. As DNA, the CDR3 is TGTGCCAGTAGTCGTAATGAAAAACTGTTTTTT.

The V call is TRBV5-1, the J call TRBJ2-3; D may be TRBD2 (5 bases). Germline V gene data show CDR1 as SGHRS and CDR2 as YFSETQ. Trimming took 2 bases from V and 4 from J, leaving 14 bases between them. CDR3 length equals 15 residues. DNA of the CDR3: TGCGCCAGCAGCTTTCACGGGGTGGAGGCAGATACGCAGTATTTT. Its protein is CASSFHGVEADTQYF.

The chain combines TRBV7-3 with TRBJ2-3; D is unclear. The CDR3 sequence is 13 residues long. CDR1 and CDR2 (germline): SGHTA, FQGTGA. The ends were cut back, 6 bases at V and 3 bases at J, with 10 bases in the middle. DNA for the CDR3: TGTGCCAGCAGAGCTTCCCTAACAGATACGCAGTATTTT. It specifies CASRASLTDTQYF.